This T cell receptor (beta chain) was sequenced for a study of a mutant IDH1 vaccine in newly diagnosed glioma. For the study at large: Earlier treatment was radiotherapy, temozolomide, or both, with most getting both.

Indicated time point: week 11, during vaccination. Every single dose of the vaccine, 300 ug of mutant IDH1 20-mer peptide, came with topical imiquimod. The astrocytomas were IDH1-mutant, ATRX-negative, and WHO grade 3 or 4. For this clone: What it binds is unknown.

This CDR3 is 15 amino acids long. Looked up from germline, CDR1 is MNHEY and CDR2 is SVGAGI. The germline V and J ends were trimmed by 2 bases and 3 bases, with 14 bases remaining between them. The protocol was immunoSEQ multiplex PCR, while the TCRdb copy is restricted to in-frame clones and leaves out a portion. The data contain 31,000 or so clones, roughly 78% of them singletons. V gene TRBV6-5 combines with J gene TRBJ2-7; tentative D call: TRBD2 (7 bases). This clonotype was sampled from a man younger than 45 with glioma. Sequences were derived from PBMCs, sampled from a glioma patient whose treatment included an IDH1 peptide vaccine. Here the CDR3 reads CASSYTLGGGYEQYF. DNA of the CDR3: TGTGCCAGCAGTTACACTTTGGGAGGGGGCTACGAGCAGTACTTC.